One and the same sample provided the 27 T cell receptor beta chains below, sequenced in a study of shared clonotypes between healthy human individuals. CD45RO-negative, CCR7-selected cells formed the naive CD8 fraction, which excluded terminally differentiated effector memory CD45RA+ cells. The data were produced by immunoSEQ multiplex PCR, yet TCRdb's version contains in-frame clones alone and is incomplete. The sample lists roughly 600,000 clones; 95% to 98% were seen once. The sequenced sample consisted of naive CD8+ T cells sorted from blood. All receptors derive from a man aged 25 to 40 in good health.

In DNA, the CDR3 is TGTGCCACCCTCGGCACTGACTCCTACGAGCAGTACTTC. Translation gives CATLGTDSYEQYF. The chain uses TRBV7-9 and TRBJ2-7; unclear D gene. The CDR3 sequence is 13 residues long. Germline CDR1 is SEHNR and CDR2 is FQNEAQ (reference sequence). Trimming stripped 10 bases from V and 0 bases from J, with 13 bases between.

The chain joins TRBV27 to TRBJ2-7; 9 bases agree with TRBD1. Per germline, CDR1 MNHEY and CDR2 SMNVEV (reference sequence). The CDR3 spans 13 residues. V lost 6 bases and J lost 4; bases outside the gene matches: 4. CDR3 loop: CASRQGAQYEQYF. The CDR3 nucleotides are TGTGCCAGCAGACAGGGGGCTCAGTACGAGCAGTACTTC.

CDR3: CASSFHPGPTYGYTF. CDR3 sequence (DNA): TGTGCCAGCAGTTTCCACCCAGGGCCGACCTATGGCTACACCTTC. The chain uses TRBV27 and TRBJ1-2; tentative D call: TRBD1 (5 bases). V dropped 3 bases and J dropped 4 bases, with 15 bases sitting between them. Germline lookup yields CDR1 MNHEY and CDR2 SMNVEV (reference sequence). The CDR3 runs to 15 residues.

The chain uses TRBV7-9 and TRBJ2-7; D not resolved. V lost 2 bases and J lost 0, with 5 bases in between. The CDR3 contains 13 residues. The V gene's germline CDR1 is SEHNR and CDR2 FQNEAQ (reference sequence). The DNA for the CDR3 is TGTGCCAGCAGCTTATTTCTCTCCTACGAGCAGTACTTC. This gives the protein CASSLFLSYEQYF.

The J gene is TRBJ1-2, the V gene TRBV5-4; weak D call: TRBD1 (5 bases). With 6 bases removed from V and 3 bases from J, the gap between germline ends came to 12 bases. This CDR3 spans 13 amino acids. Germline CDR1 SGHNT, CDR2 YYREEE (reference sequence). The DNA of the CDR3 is TGTGCCAGCACTTTAGGACAAGACTATGGCTACACCTTC. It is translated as CASTLGQDYGYTF.

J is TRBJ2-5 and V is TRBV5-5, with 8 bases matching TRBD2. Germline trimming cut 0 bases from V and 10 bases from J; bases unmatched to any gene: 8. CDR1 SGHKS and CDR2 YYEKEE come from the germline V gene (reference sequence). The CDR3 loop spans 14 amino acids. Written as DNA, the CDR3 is TGTGCCAGCAGCTTGGAACTAGCGGAAGAAGACCAGTACTTC. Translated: CASSLELAEEDQYF.

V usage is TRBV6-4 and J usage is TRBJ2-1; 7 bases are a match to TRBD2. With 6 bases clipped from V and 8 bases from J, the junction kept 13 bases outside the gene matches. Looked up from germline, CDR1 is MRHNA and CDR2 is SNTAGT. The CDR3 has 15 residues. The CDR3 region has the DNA TGTGCCAGCAGCGCCGACGGGGGGAGGACGGATGAGCAGTTCTTC. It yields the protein CASSADGGRTDEQFF.

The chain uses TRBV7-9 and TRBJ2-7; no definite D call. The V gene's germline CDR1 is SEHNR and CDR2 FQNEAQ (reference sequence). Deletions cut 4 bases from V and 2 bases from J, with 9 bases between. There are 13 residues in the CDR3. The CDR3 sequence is CASSYLGTYEQYF. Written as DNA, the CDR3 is TGTGCCAGCAGCTACTTGGGGACCTACGAGCAGTACTTC. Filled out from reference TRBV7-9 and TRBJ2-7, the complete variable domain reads DTGVSQNPRHKITKRGQNVTFRCDPISEHNRLYWYRQTLGQGPEFLTYFQNEAQLEKSRLLSDRFSAERPKGSFSTLEIQRTEQGDSAMYLCASSYLGTYEQYFGPGTRLTVT.

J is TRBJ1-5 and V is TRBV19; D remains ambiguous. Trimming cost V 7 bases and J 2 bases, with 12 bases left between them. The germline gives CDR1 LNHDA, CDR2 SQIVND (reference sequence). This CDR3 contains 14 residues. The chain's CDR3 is CASMSGMGNQPQHF. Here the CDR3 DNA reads TGTGCCAGTATGAGTGGGATGGGCAATCAGCCCCAGCATTTT.

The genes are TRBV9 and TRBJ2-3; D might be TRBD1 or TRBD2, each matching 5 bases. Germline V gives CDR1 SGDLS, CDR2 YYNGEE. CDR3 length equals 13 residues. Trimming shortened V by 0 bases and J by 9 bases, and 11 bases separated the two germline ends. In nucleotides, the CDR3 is TGTGCCAGCAGCGTAGAGGGACCGTGGACGCAGTATTTT. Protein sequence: CASSVEGPWTQYF.

The CDR3, as DNA: TGTGCCAGCAGACACGGGGAGGGGCTAGCGGGGTACAATGAGCAGTTCTTC. Translating gives CASRHGEGLAGYNEQFF. This rearrangement joins TRBV11-2 to TRBJ2-1, with TRBD2 identical over 9 bases. Per germline, CDR1 SGHAT and CDR2 FQNNGV. J gave up 4 bases and V 6 bases, and 13 bases lay outside the gene matches. CDR3 length equals 17 residues. Together with reference TRBV11-2 and TRBJ2-1, the CDR3 gives the full variable domain: EAGVAQSPRYKIIEKRQSVAFWCNPISGHATLYWYQQILGQGPKLLIQFQNNGVVDDSQLPKDRFSAERLKGVDSTLKIQPAKLEDSAVYLCASRHGEGLAGYNEQFFGPGTRLTVL.

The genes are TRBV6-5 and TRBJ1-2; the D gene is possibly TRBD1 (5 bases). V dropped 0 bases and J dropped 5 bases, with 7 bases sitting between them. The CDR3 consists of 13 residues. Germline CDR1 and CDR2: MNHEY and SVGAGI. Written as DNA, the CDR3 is TGTGCCAGCAGTTACTCGACAGTATATGGCTACACCTTC. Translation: CASSYSTVYGYTF.

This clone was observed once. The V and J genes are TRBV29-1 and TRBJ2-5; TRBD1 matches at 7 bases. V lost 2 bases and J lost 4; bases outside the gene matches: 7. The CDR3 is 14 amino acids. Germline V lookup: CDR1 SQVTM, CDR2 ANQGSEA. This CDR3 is CSVELRGQGETQYF. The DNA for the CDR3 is TGCAGCGTTGAACTAAGGGGGCAGGGAGAGACCCAGTACTTC.

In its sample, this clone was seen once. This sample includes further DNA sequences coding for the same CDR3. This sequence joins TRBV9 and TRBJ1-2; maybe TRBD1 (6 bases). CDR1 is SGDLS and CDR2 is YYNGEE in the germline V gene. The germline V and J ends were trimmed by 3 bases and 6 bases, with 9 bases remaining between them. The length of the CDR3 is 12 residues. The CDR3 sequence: CASSDRVDGYTF. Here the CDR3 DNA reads TGTGCCAGCAGCGACAGGGTTGATGGCTACACCTTC.

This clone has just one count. CDR3 protein: CASRPREDLFYEQYF. In nucleotides, the CDR3 is TGCGCCAGCAGACCGCGGGAGGACCTTTTCTACGAGCAGTACTTC. J is TRBJ2-7 and V is TRBV4-1, with TRBD2 matching over 8 bases. V lost 6 bases, J lost 3 bases, and 10 bases stayed unmatched. CDR1 and CDR2 (germline): MGHRA, YSYEKL. This CDR3 is 15 amino acids long.

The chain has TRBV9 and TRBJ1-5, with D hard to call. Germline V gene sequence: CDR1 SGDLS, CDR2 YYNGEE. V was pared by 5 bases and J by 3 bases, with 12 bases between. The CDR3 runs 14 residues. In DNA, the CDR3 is TGTGCCAGCAGTGCCGACGCCCTCAATCAGCCCCAGCATTTT. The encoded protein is CASSADALNQPQHF.

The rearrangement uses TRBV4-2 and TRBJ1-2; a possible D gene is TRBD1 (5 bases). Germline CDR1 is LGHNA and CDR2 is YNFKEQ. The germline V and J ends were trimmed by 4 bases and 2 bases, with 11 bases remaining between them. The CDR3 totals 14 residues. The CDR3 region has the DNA TGTGCCAGCAGCCCAGGGACCGCGAACTATGGCTACACCTTC. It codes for CASSPGTANYGYTF.

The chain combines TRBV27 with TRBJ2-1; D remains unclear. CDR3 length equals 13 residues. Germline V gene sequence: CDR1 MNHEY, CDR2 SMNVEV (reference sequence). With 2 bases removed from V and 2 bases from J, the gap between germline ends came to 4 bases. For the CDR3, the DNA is TGTGCCAGCAGTTTAAGGGCCTACAATGAGCAGTTCTTC. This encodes CASSLRAYNEQFF.

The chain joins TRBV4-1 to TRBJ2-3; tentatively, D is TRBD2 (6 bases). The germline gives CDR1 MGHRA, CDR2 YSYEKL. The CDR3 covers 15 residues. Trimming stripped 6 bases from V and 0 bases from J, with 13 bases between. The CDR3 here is CASSSMGGSTDTQYF. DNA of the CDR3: TGCGCCAGCAGTTCGATGGGGGGAAGCACAGATACGCAGTATTTT.

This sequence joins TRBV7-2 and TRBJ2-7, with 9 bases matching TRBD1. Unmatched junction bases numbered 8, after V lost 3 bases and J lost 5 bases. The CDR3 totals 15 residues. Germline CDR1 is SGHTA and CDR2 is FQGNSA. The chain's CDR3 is CASSFETGGWNEQYF. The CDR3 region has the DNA TGTGCCAGCAGCTTCGAGACAGGGGGTTGGAACGAGCAGTACTTC.

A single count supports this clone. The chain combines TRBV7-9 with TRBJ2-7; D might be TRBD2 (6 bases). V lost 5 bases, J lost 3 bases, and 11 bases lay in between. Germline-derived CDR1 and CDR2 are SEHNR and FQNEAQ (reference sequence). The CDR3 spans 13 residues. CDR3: CASSRDLGYEQYF. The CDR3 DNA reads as TGTGCCAGCAGCCGGGACTTGGGCTACGAGCAGTACTTC.

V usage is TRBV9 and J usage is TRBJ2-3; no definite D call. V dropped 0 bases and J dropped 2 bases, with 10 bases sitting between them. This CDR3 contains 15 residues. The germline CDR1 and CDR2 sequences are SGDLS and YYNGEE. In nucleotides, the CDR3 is TGTGCCAGCAGCGTAGGTCTAGGCCCCACAGATACGCAGTATTTT. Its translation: CASSVGLGPTDTQYF.

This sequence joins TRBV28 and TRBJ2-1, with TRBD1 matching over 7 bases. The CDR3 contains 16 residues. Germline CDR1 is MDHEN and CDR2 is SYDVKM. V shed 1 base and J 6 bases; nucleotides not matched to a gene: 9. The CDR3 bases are TGTGCCAGCAGTTTATATACAGGGGATTTTGCCAATGAGCAGTTCTTC. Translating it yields CASSLYTGDFANEQFF.

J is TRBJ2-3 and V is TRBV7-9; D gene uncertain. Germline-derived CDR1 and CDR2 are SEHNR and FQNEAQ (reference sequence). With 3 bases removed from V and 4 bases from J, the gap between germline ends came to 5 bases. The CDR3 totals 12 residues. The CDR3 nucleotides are TGTGCCAGCAGCTTCCATCCAGATACGCAGTATTTT. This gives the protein CASSFHPDTQYF.

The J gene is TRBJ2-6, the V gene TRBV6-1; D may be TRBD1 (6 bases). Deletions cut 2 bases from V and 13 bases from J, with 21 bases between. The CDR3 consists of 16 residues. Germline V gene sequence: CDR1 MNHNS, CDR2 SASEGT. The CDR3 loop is CASSEKRLGGSKVLTF. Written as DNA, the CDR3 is TGTGCCAGCAGTGAAAAACGTCTAGGGGGATCAAAGGTCCTGACTTTC.

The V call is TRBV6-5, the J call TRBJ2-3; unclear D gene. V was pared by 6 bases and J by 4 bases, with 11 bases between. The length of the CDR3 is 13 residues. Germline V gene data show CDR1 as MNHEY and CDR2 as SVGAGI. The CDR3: CASSPNMADTQYF. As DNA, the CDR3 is TGTGCCAGCAGCCCAAACATGGCAGATACGCAGTATTTT.

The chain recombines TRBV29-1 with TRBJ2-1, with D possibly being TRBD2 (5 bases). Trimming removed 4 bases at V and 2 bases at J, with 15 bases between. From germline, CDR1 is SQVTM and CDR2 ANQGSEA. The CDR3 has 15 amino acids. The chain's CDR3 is CSVAGSSGAYNEQFF. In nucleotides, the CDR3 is TGCAGCGTTGCAGGCTCCAGCGGAGCCTACAATGAGCAGTTCTTC.